The sequence of this T cell receptor (beta chain) was determined in a study of T cells after yellow fever vaccination (dated by TCRdb to between 2018 and 2020). As for the study more broadly: The SMART-Seq v4 Ultra Low Input RNA kit was used to prepare libraries from fractions with low cell numbers. Two healthy male donors, one aged 18 to 30 and one aged 30 to 40 years, were included in the cohort. To follow T-cell clones before and after primary and booster YFV17D yellow fever vaccination, bulk TCR alpha and beta repertoires were sequenced over time. Blood was collected at multiple timepoints before and after primary and secondary immunization, and bulk PBMC replicates and cell subsets were isolated.

With regard to this clonotype: Its binding antigen is unknown. Base qualities are not provided; no much larger clone lies one nucleotide away.

The study at large found these results: The secondary T-cell response was found to be weaker but faster than the primary response, with a peak reached on day 5 rather than on day 15. After the booster, most of the clones that had expanded following primary vaccination were detected again (about 95% of CD4 and 80% to 90% of CD8), which suggests that memory was broadly maintained. Because the study included only two donors, the extent to which the findings can be generalized is limited. A small fraction of clonotypes appeared in both the CD4 and CD8 compartments, likely as a result of convergent recombination. FACS-sorted repertoires could contain abundant contaminating clonotypes from the bulk population, so computational filtering was required.

V sheds 1 base and J sheds 0 bases, leaving 8 bases between their ends. CDR1 and CDR2 were assigned from the germline V gene as SGDLS and YYNGEE. The CDR3 holds 15 amino acids from the cysteine to the phenylalanine. Only the CDR3 portion is preserved as DNA: 45 bases, with reading frame beginning at the first base. TCR cDNA was synthesized by 5'RACE template switching, through which a universal primer site and unique molecular identifiers were introduced. Priming of cDNA synthesis was performed from both the TCR alpha and TCR beta constant segments. Library amplification involved two PCR steps, and the second step added sample barcodes and sequencing adapters. Sequencing of the libraries was done on either Illumina HiSeq 2500 (2x100 bp) or NovaSeq (2x150 bp). The paper's processing steps were these. Demultiplexing of reads and collapsing into UMI consensus sequences were performed with MIGEC, and V(D)J alignment was carried out with MiXCR. Vaccine-responding clonotypes were identified with edgeR using replicate PBMC samples, with FDR below 0.01 and a log2 fold change above 5 up to day 15 being required. Each bulk clonotype received a CD4 or CD8 identity based on whether the sequenced CD4 or CD8 repertoire contained that clonotype at higher abundance. TCRdb redid the processing of the public reads, applying fastp at Q25 and MiXCR, and retained in-frame beta chains. Here each entry gathers all rows of one CDR3 protein and keeps the most common genes and DNA. The V and J calls follow TCRdb's processing rather than the paper's. The sample table shows around 610,000 distinct CDR3 sequences, and roughly 14% are seen once. The ten most abundant clones make up roughly 13% of the sample.

This sample's treatment or condition label indicates: live attenuated yellow fever vaccine strain. At each blood-draw timepoint, two biological replicates of bulk PBMCs were collected. PBMCs were isolated from peripheral blood using a standard Ficoll-Paque protocol. TriZol was used to extract RNA from bulk PBMCs, CD4 and CD8 fractions, and dextramer-positive and dextramer-negative fractions. The clonotype was recovered from a man in his thirties or forties who received the YFV17D yellow fever vaccine. This receptor chain uses TRBV9 and TRBJ1-5; the D gene assignment is ambiguous. The specimen comprised PBMCs, sampled on the day of the yellow fever booster vaccination. The CDR3 region: CASSVSGYSNQPQHF. The sequenced DNA is TGTGCCAGCAGCGTAAGCGGGTATAGCAATCAGCCCCAGCATTTT.